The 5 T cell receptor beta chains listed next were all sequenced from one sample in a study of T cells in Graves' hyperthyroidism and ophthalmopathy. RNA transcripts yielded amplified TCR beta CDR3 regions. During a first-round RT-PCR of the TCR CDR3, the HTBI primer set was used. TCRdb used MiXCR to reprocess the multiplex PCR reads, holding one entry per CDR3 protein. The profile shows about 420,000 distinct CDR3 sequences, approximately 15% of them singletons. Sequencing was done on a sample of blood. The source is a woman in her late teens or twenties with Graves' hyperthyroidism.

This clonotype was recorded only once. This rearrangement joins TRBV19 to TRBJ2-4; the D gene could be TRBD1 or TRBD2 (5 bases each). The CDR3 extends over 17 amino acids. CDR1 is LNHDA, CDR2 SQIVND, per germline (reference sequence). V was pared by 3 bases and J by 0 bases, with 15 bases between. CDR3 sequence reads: CASSIIPGRIAKNIQYF. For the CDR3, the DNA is TGTGCCAGTAGTATTATTCCGGGACGCATAGCCAAAAACATTCAGTACTTC.

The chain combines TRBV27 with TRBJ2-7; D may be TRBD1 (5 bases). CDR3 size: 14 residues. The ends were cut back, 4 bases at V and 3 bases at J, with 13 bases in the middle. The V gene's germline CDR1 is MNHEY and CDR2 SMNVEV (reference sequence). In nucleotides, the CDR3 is TGTGCCAGCAGTTCCGAGACAGAGTACTACGAGCAGTACTTC. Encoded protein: CASSSETEYYEQYF.

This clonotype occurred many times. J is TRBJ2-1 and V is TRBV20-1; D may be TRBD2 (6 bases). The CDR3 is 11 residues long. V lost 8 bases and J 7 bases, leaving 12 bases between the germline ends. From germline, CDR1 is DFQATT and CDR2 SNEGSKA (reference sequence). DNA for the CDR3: TGCAGTACCGGGACTCATAATGAGCAGTTCTTC. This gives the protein CSTGTHNEQFF.

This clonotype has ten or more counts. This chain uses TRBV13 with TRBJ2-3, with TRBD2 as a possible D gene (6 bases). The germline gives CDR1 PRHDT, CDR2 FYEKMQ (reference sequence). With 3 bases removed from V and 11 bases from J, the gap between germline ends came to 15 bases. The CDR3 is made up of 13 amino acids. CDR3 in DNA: TGTGCCAGCAGCTTCCATCTCTCGGGGGAGCAGTATTTT. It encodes CASSFHLSGEQYF.

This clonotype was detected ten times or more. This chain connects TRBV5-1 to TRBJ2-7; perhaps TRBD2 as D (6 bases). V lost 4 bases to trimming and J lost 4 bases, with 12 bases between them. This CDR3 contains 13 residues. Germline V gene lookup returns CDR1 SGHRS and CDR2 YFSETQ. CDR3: CASSPAEGYEQYF. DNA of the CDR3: TGCGCCAGCAGCCCGGCGGAGGGTTACGAGCAGTACTTC.